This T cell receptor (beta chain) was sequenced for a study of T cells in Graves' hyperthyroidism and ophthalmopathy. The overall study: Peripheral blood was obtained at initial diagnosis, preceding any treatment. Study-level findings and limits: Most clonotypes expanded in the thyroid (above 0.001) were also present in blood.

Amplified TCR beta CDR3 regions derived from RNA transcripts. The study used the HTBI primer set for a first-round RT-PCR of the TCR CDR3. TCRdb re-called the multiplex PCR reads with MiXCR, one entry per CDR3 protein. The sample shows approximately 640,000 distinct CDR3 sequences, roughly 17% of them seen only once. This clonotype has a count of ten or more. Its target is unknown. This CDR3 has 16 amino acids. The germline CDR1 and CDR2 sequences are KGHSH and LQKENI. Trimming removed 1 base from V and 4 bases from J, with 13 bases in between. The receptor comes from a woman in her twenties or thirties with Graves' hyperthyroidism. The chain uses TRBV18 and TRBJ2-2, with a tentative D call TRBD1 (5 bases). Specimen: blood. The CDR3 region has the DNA TGTGCCAGCTCACCACGGAGTCAGGGCCCCACCGGGGAGCTGTTTTTT. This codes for CASSPRSQGPTGELFF.